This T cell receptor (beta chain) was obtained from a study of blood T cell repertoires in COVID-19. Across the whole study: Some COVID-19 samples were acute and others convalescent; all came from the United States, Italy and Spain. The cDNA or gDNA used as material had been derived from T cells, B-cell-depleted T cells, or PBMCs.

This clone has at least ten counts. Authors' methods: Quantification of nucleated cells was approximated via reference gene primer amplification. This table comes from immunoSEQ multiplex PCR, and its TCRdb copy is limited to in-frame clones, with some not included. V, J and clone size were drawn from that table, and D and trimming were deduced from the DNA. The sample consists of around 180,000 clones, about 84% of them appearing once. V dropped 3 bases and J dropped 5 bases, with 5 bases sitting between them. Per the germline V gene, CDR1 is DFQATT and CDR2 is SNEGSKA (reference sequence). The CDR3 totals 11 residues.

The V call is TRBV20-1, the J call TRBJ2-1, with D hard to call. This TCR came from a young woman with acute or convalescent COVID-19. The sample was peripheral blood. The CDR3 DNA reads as TGCAGTGCTAGGGCGGACAATGAGCAGTTCTTC. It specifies CSARADNEQFF.